These 16 T cell receptor beta chains share one sample of origin, sequenced in a study of cytomegalovirus exposure and HLA in healthy donors. Vbeta (60) and Jbeta (13) primers were used in the PCR. Clones were sequenced by immunoSEQ multiplex PCR, and TCRdb holds only the in-frame ones, with some missing. The profile shows roughly 120,000 clones, roughly 80% of them singletons. Material: PBMCs. The receptor set was obtained from a man aged 55 to 70 in good health and CMV-seropositive.

The genes are TRBV27 and TRBJ1-6; 10 bases agree with TRBD1. Germline CDR1 MNHEY, CDR2 SMNVEV (reference sequence). This CDR3 comprises 14 residues. J lost 9 bases, V lost 8 bases, and 7 bases had no gene match. CDR3 DNA sequence: TGTGCCAGCGGACCCCGGACAGGGGGTTCACCCCTCCACTTT. Its protein is CASGPRTGGSPLHF.

J is TRBJ2-3 and V is TRBV27, with 8 bases fitting TRBD2. The CDR3 has 14 residues. Trimming took 6 bases from V and 2 from J; bases not matched to a gene: 4. CDR1 is MNHEY, CDR2 SMNVEV, per germline (reference sequence). The CDR3 DNA reads as TGTGCCAGCAGAGGAGCGGGGGCCACAGATACGCAGTATTTT. Translated, it gives CASRGAGATDTQYF.

The chain has TRBV5-6 and TRBJ2-5; D ambiguous. CDR1 is SGHDT, CDR2 YYEEEE, per germline. CDR3 length: 12 amino acids. Trimming left V 4 bases short and J 5 bases short, with 9 bases between. The CDR3 coding sequence is TGTGCCAGCAGCCCCCGCGAGGAGACCCAGTACTTC. Amino acids: CASSPREETQYF.

V is TRBV6-6 and J is TRBJ1-2; D not certain. Germline values: CDR1 MNHNY, CDR2 SVGAGI (reference sequence). Trimming took 2 bases from V and 6 from J, leaving 16 bases between them. CDR3 length equals 15 residues. The CDR3 DNA reads TGTGCCAGCAGTTACCAACACGGAGCCGCGGATGGCTACACCTTC. It yields the protein CASSYQHGAADGYTF.

The CDR3 DNA reads TGTGCCAGCAGACTCGCTAGGGCAGGGCCTGAAGCTTTCTTT. Translating it yields CASRLARAGPEAFF. The rearrangement links TRBV27 to TRBJ1-1; D is possibly TRBD1 (5 bases). The CDR3 is made up of 14 amino acids. In germline, CDR1 is MNHEY, CDR2 SMNVEV (reference sequence). Trimming removed 6 bases from V and 6 bases from J, with 17 bases in between.

V gene TRBV19 combines with J gene TRBJ2-3; D call uncertain. This CDR3 is 13 amino acids long. Trimming pared 3 bases from V and 1 base from J, leaving 5 bases between. CDR1 and CDR2 from the germline V gene are LNHDA and SQIVND (reference sequence). This CDR3 is CASSITGTDTQYF. CDR3 nucleotides: TGTGCCAGTAGTATCACGGGCACAGATACGCAGTATTTT.

This chain joins TRBV7-6 and TRBJ2-5; 10 positions agree with TRBD1. With the DNA end fitting TRBJ2-7 better, the J assignment may be wrong. Germline CDR1 is SGHVS and CDR2 is FNYEAQ. CDR3 length: 17 amino acids. The CDR3: CASSLGRVRTGGYEQYF. The DNA of the CDR3 is TGTGCCAGCAGCTTAGGAAGGGTTAGGACAGGGGGCTACGAGCAGTACTTC.

This rearrangement joins TRBV6-6 to TRBJ2-1; 8 bases are a match to TRBD2. CDR1 and CDR2 (germline): MNHNY, SVGAGI (reference sequence). This CDR3 has 12 amino acids. The DNA for the CDR3 is TGTGCGTCGGGGGGGCGGTACAATGAGCAGTTCTTC. The encoded protein is CASGGRYNEQFF.

The V call is TRBV2, the J call TRBJ2-3; possible D gene TRBD2, 6 bases. Trimming took off 7 bases at V and 4 bases at J, with 15 bases between the two ends. This CDR3 spans 14 amino acids. Germline V gene lookup returns CDR1 SNHLY and CDR2 FYNNEI. The CDR3 nucleotides read TGTGCCAGCAAGGTCGCGGGGTATTCAGATACGCAGTATTTT. The encoded protein is CASKVAGYSDTQYF.

This clone was recorded once. This chain uses TRBV18 with TRBJ2-1, with TRBD2 identical over 7 bases. The CDR3 is 15 amino acids. Germline V CDR1 and CDR2: KGHSH, LQKENI. With V trimmed by 3 bases and J by 6 bases, 8 bases remained unmatched. Here the CDR3 reads CASSPSGGSSNEQFF. The CDR3 DNA reads as TGTGCCAGCTCACCCTCGGGGGGATCGAGCAATGAGCAGTTCTTC.

The chain links TRBV5-1 to TRBJ1-2; 7 bases line up with TRBD1. V lost 4 bases and J lost 4; bases outside the gene matches: 10. Per the germline V gene, CDR1 is SGHRS and CDR2 is YFSETQ. This CDR3 contains 15 residues. The CDR3 reads CASSPARGALYGYTF. Here the CDR3 DNA reads TGCGCCAGCAGCCCCGCCAGGGGGGCTCTCTATGGCTACACCTTC.

The chain combines TRBV5-1 with TRBJ2-3, with TRBD1 as a possible D gene (5 bases). Germline-derived CDR1 and CDR2 are SGHRS and YFSETQ. This CDR3 is 15 amino acids long. Trimming pared 5 bases from V and 4 bases from J, leaving 17 bases between. The CDR3 region has the DNA TGCGCCAGCAGGCAACAGGCCTTTCTCGCAGATACGCAGTATTTT. It codes for CASRQQAFLADTQYF.

The J gene is TRBJ2-7, the V gene TRBV28; perhaps TRBD2 as D (5 bases). This CDR3 is 15 amino acids long. The V and J ends lost 8 bases and 0 bases respectively, with 17 bases between them. From germline, CDR1 is MDHEN and CDR2 SYDVKM. The DNA for the CDR3 is TGTGCCAGCCGGAACCCGCGGGTGAGCTCCTACGAGCAGTACTTC. This codes for CASRNPRVSSYEQYF.

The table lists this clone with a count of one. The chain employs TRBV2 and TRBJ1-4, with D maybe TRBD1 (6 bases). The V and J ends lost 5 bases and 6 bases respectively, with 13 bases between them. This CDR3 contains 14 residues. The germline V gene has CDR1 SNHLY and CDR2 FYNNEI. CDR3 sequence (DNA): TGTGCCAGCAGTATCACAGGGTATGATGAAAAACTGTTTTTT. Translated, it gives CASSITGYDEKLFF.

The chain couples TRBV14 to TRBJ2-1; 13 bases agree with TRBD2. The ends lost 4 bases at V and 9 bases at J; junction bases unmatched: 6. CDR1 is SGHDN and CDR2 is FVKESK in the germline V gene. The CDR3 is 15 amino acids. Written as DNA, the CDR3 is TGTGCCAGCAGCCGGACTAGCGGGAGAGGGAGTGAGCAGTTCTTC. Protein: CASSRTSGRGSEQFF.

There are a few counts of this clone. The V call is TRBV10-2, the J call TRBJ1-4; D gene ambiguous. Per the germline V gene, CDR1 is WSHSY and CDR2 is SAAADI. V shed 0 bases and J shed 11 bases, with 7 bases lying between them. This CDR3 has 12 residues. The CDR3 DNA sequence: TGCGCCAGCAGTGAGTCGTCGGTTAAACTGTTTTTT. As protein: CASSESSVKLFF.